This TCR beta chain is drawn from a study of tumor-infiltrating lymphocytes in primary liver carcinoma. The input was around 500 ng total RNA; TCR beta cDNA was made from it with a constant-region primer. What produced the TCR beta libraries was three nested multiplex PCR rounds using slightly modified ARM-PCR. Forward primers for TRBV1-TRBV30 and a C-beta reverse primer served the first two PCR rounds, at about 10 cycles each. TCRdb re-derived calls from the multiplex PCR reads in MiXCR, one entry per CDR3 protein. The sample contains 300,000 to 350,000 distinct CDR3 sequences, about three fifths of which appear only once. This CDR3 has 15 residues. Germline V gene sequence: CDR1 MNHEY, CDR2 SVGEGT. V lost 2 bases, J lost 5 bases, and 6 bases stayed unmatched. This clonotype was detected many times. Germline DNA was also extracted, and blood RNA was taken from unsorted whole blood.

The sequenced sample consisted of peripheral blood. This rearrangement joins TRBV6-2 or TRBV6-3 to TRBJ2-1, with 7 bases that match TRBD2. The TCR comes from a woman in her twenties or thirties with primary liver carcinoma and hepatitis B virus infection. This chain's CDR3 is CASSYRTRLHNEQFF. DNA for the CDR3: TGTGCCAGCAGTTACCGGACTAGACTCCACAATGAGCAGTTCTTC.